Listed below are T cell receptor beta chains from one sample, sequenced in a study of graft-versus-host responses after intestinal transplantation. The repertoire was sequenced with immunoSEQ multiplex PCR; TCRdb's copy has only in-frame clones and lacks some. The table lists 11,000 to 15,000 clones, around 40% of them singletons. The material sequenced was alloreactive CD4+ T cells from a mixed lymphocyte reaction culture, taken before intestinal transplant. The receptors shown here come from a human patient who received an intestinal transplant. Each CDR3 is given with its conserved first and last residue. The D gene is left open where the match is weak.

D: NA
J: TRBJ1-2
V: TRBV6-5
CDR3: CASRTSGTFYGYTF

D: TRBD1
J: TRBJ1-5
V: TRBV4-2
CDR3: CASSPGGYNSNQPQHF

D: TRBD1
J: TRBJ2-7
V: TRBV18
CDR3: CASSPPNGQVGEQYF

D: TRBD1
J: TRBJ2-7
V: TRBV30
CDR3: CAWSAGTGPLYEQYF

D: TRBD2
J: TRBJ2-2
V: TRBV25-1
CDR3: CASSFLTGGTGELFF

D: TRBD2
J: TRBJ2-2
V: TRBV19
CDR3: CASSMTSGRYTGELFF

D: TRBD1
J: TRBJ1-1
V: TRBV18
CDR3: CASSPGQGETEAFF

D: TRBD2
J: TRBJ2-1
V: TRBV11-3
CDR3: CASRYSAGPGEQFF

D: NA
J: TRBJ2-1
V: TRBV5-1
CDR3: CASSLVILRDEQFF

D: NA
J: TRBJ1-5
V: TRBV5-6
CDR3: CASSLETACNQPQHF

D: NA
J: TRBJ2-7
V: TRBV10-3
CDR3: CAIGSIGAYEQYF

D: NA
J: TRBJ1-1
V: TRBV2
CDR3: CASRRLGEAFF

D: TRBD1
J: TRBJ2-7
V: TRBV10-1
CDR3: CASSEREETGGYEQYF

D: NA
J: TRBJ1-2
V: TRBV7-2
CDR3: CASSLYREPRYGYTF

D: NA
J: TRBJ1-1
V: TRBV12-5
CDR3: CASGLVLGSEAFF

D: NA
J: TRBJ1-2
V: TRBV29-1
CDR3: CSVDPQGVPNGYTF

D: TRBD2
J: TRBJ2-3
V: TRBV9
CDR3: CASSVAGRGDTQYF

D: TRBD1
J: TRBJ1-5
V: TRBV5-5
CDR3: CASSLGTGGGRPQHF

D: TRBD2
J: TRBJ2-5
V: TRBV10-1
CDR3: CASSDHPSGGEETQYF

D: NA
J: TRBJ1-2
V: TRBV10-3
CDR3: CAISGNGQNYGYTF

D: TRBD1
J: TRBJ1-3
V: TRBV6-1
CDR3: CASSPTGAGNTIYF

D: TRBD1
J: TRBJ2-1
V: TRBV10-3
CDR3: CAIRPWDRGGVRNEQFF

D: TRBD1
J: TRBJ1-1
V: TRBV6-5
CDR3: CASSTIQGRYTEAFF

D: NA
J: TRBJ1-2
V: TRBV7-2
CDR3: CASSLIGVGYTF

D: TRBD2
J: TRBJ2-4
V: TRBV4-1
CDR3: CASSQGGGGERAKNIQYF

D: TRBD1
J: TRBJ2-3
V: TRBV4-1
CDR3: CASSQARTGWSDTQYF

D: NA
J: TRBJ1-3
V: TRBV7-9
CDR3: CASSFGSGNTIYF

D: NA
J: TRBJ2-7
V: TRBV6-5
CDR3: CASSYGPTGNSYEQYF

D: TRBD1
J: TRBJ1-6
V: TRBV6-5
CDR3: CASSYSGTGASPLHF

D: TRBD1
J: TRBJ1-2
V: TRBV6-4
CDR3: CASSGQGKFSYGYTF

D: NA
J: TRBJ1-3
V: TRBV5-1
CDR3: CASTLTGSLGNTIYF

D: NA
J: TRBJ2-7
V: TRBV5-5
CDR3: CASSRPGQRVYEQYF

D: NA
J: TRBJ2-7
V: TRBV18
CDR3: CASSLLQGYEQYF

D: TRBD1
J: TRBJ2-7
V: TRBV19
CDR3: CASGDRGQFYEQYF

D: NA
J: TRBJ1-1
V: TRBV5-5
CDR3: CASSLGTVNTEAFF

D: TRBD1
J: TRBJ2-5
V: TRBV6-1
CDR3: CASSSQGVQETQYF

D: NA
J: TRBJ1-6
V: TRBV14
CDR3: CASSQLWSVNSPLHF

D: TRBD1
J: TRBJ2-1
V: TRBV7-2
CDR3: CASSYRQGRNEQFF

D: TRBD1
J: TRBJ2-5
V: TRBV6-1
CDR3: CASSDIQGTGTQYF

D: TRBD1
J: TRBJ1-5
V: TRBV2
CDR3: CASSSQGYQPQHF

D: TRBD1
J: TRBJ2-1
V: TRBV7-2
CDR3: CASSRDSLSSYNEQFF

D: TRBD1
J: TRBJ2-1
V: TRBV29-1
CDR3: CSTGQGYNEQFF

D: TRBD1
J: TRBJ1-2
V: TRBV6-6
CDR3: CASSINRGLGYTF

D: NA
J: TRBJ1-4
V: TRBV7-9
CDR3: CASSSVGGMHEKLFF

D: TRBD1
J: TRBJ2-6
V: TRBV11-1
CDR3: CASSLEDRAAGANVLTF

D: TRBD2
J: TRBJ2-3
V: TRBV7-2
CDR3: CASSLLAAGTDTQYF

D: NA
J: TRBJ1-4
V: TRBV6-1
CDR3: CASVNRVNEKLFF

D: NA
J: TRBJ2-7
V: TRBV6-6
CDR3: CASSYSEGSYEQYF

D: NA
J: TRBJ2-2
V: TRBV25-1
CDR3: CASSVRGTGELFF

D: NA
J: TRBJ2-7
V: TRBV14
CDR3: CASSQDGAGSYEQYF

D: NA
J: TRBJ2-7
V: TRBV6-6
CDR3: CASSSAYEQYF

D: NA
J: TRBJ2-3
V: TRBV4-3
CDR3: CASSRATAGSGTDTQYF

D: TRBD2
J: TRBJ2-3
V: TRBV30
CDR3: CAWTSGGPLFTQYF

D: TRBD1
J: TRBJ2-7
V: TRBV6-5
CDR3: CASRGTGGFYEQYF

D: TRBD2
J: TRBJ2-7
V: TRBV7-2
CDR3: CASTRTSGGAGPYEQYF

D: NA
J: TRBJ1-3
V: TRBV2
CDR3: CASSVNRAGVAIYF

D: TRBD2
J: TRBJ2-7
V: TRBV6-1
CDR3: CASSEAPGLAGGPIYEQYF

D: NA
J: NA
V: TRBV10-2
CDR3: CASSRGSYEQYF

D: TRBD1
J: TRBJ2-7
V: TRBV6-5
CDR3: CASSGQVGEQYF